This T cell receptor (beta chain) was captured by sequencing in a study of cytomegalovirus exposure and HLA in healthy donors. This CDR3 spans 16 amino acids. In germline, CDR1 is SGHAT, CDR2 FQNNGV. Trimming took 2 bases from V and 6 from J; bases not matched to a gene: 9. The primer mix had 60 Vbeta and 13 Jbeta primers. In the original workflow: It was a later analysis that counted 75 million to 90 million unique TCR beta chains, of which 9 million to 13 million were shared. Repertoires were generated with immunoSEQ multiplex PCR, while TCRdb's copy carries only in-frame clones and drops some. V, J and clone size reflect that table, while D and trimming were determined from the DNA. The table has some 100,000 clones, roughly 83% seen once; the top ten hold approximately 4.1%.

The source material was PBMCs. The V call is TRBV11-2, the J call TRBJ2-1; 8 bases are a match to TRBD2. The receptor comes from a female donor in good health and CMV-seropositive. The CDR3 region has the DNA TGTGCCAGCAGCTTACACACGGGACTAGTAGGCAATGAGCAGTTCTTC. This codes for CASSLHTGLVGNEQFF.